This entry is about one T cell receptor beta chain. Its antigen is not identified. Next came a second PCR, run for roughly 7 to 12 cycles, which used a sample-barcoded 5' primer along with a J-beta primer mix. MiXCR, applied by TCRdb to the 5' RACE reads, yields one record per CDR3 protein. The data hold 1.5 million to 2 million distinct CDR3 sequences, with about 50% observed a single time. These data belong to a study of blood T cells in healthy people across ages. Study-wide results and caveats: Calculation of diversity from one million T cells yielded estimates considered to be underestimates. Per million T cells, TCR beta diversity dropped about linearly as age rose. Higher naive T cell percentage went strongly together with higher TCR beta diversity.

The sample comprised blood. The TCR was taken from a woman aged 40-49 years in good health.

CDR3 protein: CSALGSISTDTQYF. Written as DNA, the CDR3 is TGCAGTGCCCTTGGATCTATCAGCACAGATACGCAGTATTTT. The chain employs TRBV20-1 and TRBJ2-3; no clear D. Germline V gene data show CDR1 as DFQATT and CDR2 as SNEGSKA (reference sequence). This CDR3 is built from 14 residues. V shed 6 bases and J shed 0 bases, with 13 bases lying between them.